This TCR beta chain was identified during a study of cytomegalovirus exposure and HLA in healthy donors (dated by TCRdb to 2017 to 2019). Describing the broader study: An earlier analysis of several hundred of the donors reported around 280 Gb of sequence data and 117 million unique TCR beta sequences obtained from 180 million or so T cells. Around 330 gigabases of sequencing data and around 85 million unique TCR sequences made up an early release that covered nearly 650 HLA-typed donors. Of the approximately 400 genotyped donors, about 80% fell in the genetic ancestry cluster associated with self-reported Caucasian donors. The aim of the study was to test whether cataloging public T cell receptors could identify signatures of past pathogen exposure. Using immunosequencing, the study profiled T cell repertoires from 500 to 800 subjects and related those repertoires to cytomegalovirus serostatus. In addition to the first cohort of approximately 650 subjects, a separate validation cohort of approximately 130 different subjects was used. The study combined high-throughput TCR immunosequencing, statistical association of individual TCRs with disease status, and machine learning to predict cytomegalovirus infection status. A later analysis re-examined previously published TCR beta repertoires from roughly 650 donors and added high-resolution HLA genotyping to investigate patterns of TCR occurrence. The later analysis used no new phenotypic data to find candidate immune exposures, relying instead on TCR beta sequences and their occurrence across donors. An earlier analysis of fewer than 750 of the donors used high-throughput TCR beta sequencing to judge whether each TCR beta V gene segment behaved as functional or pseudogenic. Donor age, sex, ethnicity and CMV serostatus were compiled together with the repertoire data. Genome-wide SNP genotypes for about three fifths of the roughly 670 donors were used in a later genetic analysis, which treated that subset as a discovery cohort. All discovery cohort repertoires had been generated using a single sequencing platform. Class I and class II HLA loci were covered by the typing at four-digit resolution. The number of typed donors differed by locus: about 620-630 for A, B, C, DRB1 and DQB1; about 520 for DQA1; around 610 for DPA1; and some 430 for DPB1. Four or five DR-DQ haplotypes were treated as single units for association and clustering because of strong linkage in the cohort. Among roughly 400 genotyped donors of the cohort, an average of about 220,000 unique TCR beta nucleotide sequences was sequenced per donor, of which 15% to 20% were non-productive.

Concerning this clone: Its antigen is unknown.

The cohort comprised 710 or so healthy bone marrow donors. At the time of sampling, all cohort members were nominally healthy, though unrecorded immune exposures were likely present. The donor tested CMV seronegative, placing the donor among the 350 or so seronegative members of the cohort. Each donor provided a peripheral blood sample, and peripheral blood mononuclear cells were used for TCR beta sequencing. The Qiagen DNeasy Blood Extraction Kit was used to extract genomic DNA from the blood cell samples. Compared with germline, V lacks 5 bases and J lacks 6 bases; bases without a gene match: 7. Via the germline V gene (reference sequence), CDR1 is LNHDA and CDR2 SQIVND. The CDR3 runs 14 residues from the cysteine to the phenylalanine. Of the read, only the CDR3 DNA is kept; its 42 bases are in frame from base 1. The research as a whole found: HLA typing was unavailable for some donors at each locus, so association tests used only the typed subset. The sequencing pipeline was judged likely to have produced a cluster of highly shared sequence variants as a technical artifact. In a later analysis, more than 15,000 TCR beta sequences were associated with specific HLA alleles at a false discovery rate of 0.05. A further reported finding was that TCR beta sequences accurately predicted the HLA-A and HLA-B alleles for most subjects in the first cohort. The classifier was reported to diagnose cytomegalovirus status with high specificity and sensitivity in both the original cohort and the validation cohort. Because counts were too low, some 17 rarely observed V segments, including chromosome 9 orphons, were left out of the earlier analysis of about 620 of the donors. The only immune exposure information available for the cohort was CMV serostatus. The authors suggested that the approach could potentially be extended to other disease states and immunological phenotypes. Some IMGT-functional V segments, including TRBV6-2 and TRBV6-3, could not be told apart with the 87-base-pair reads, so those segments were excluded. A later analysis found that TCR association rates varied across HLA loci, with DRB1 alleles showing the most associated TCRs and HLA-C alleles the fewest. In the study, 150 to 200 TCR beta chains were listed as associated with cytomegalovirus. In vitro tests confirmed that a few of the cytomegalovirus-associated TCR beta chains recognize cytomegalovirus antigens. In an earlier analysis of about 540 of the donors, most TCR beta V segments were observed in productive rearrangements about 87% or about 30% of the time, broadly matching IMGT annotations. In a later analysis, several top co-occurrence clusters were reported to appear linked to parvovirus B19, influenza, CMV and Epstein-Barr virus. Assigning TCR associations to individual alleles was difficult when HLA alleles, especially DR and DQ, strongly co-occurred. Most TCR sequences were seen in very few donors, while some public TCRs were found in many individuals. Correlated functional status among segregating V segments might reflect linkage disequilibrium, but an unknown experimental factor could not be ruled out. A later analysis found that HLA-associated TCR beta chains were more clonally expanded and had lower generation probabilities than equally common non-associated chains. Most CMV-associated TCR beta chains appeared to be HLA-restricted in a later analysis, and the HLA associations seemed to be driven largely by CMV exposure. In this cohort, only TCR beta chains were sequenced, and detectable features were limited by the absence of alpha or paired-chain data. Roughly uniform sequencing depth across donors was assumed in presence/absence analyses, although this assumption may not hold. In a later genetic analysis, a missense DCLRE1C variant was associated with V-gene and J-gene trimming of TCR beta chains, and the association was replicated in an independent cohort. A later genetic analysis reported fewer N-insertions in productive TCRs among donors in an Asian-associated ancestry cluster than the approximately 700-donor mean.

The library relied on the immunoSEQ multiplex PCR assay. A mixture of 60 forward primers for TCR Vbeta segments and 13 reverse primers for TCR Jbeta segments was used in the multiplex PCR. A multiplex PCR assay on genomic DNA amplified the CDR3 region of rearranged TCR beta genes. On the Illumina HiSeq System, the amplified TCR beta libraries were sequenced as 87-base-pair reads. Per the source publication's procedure: A later analysis counted about 80 million unique TCR beta chains across the 640 or so repertoires, and about 10 million of these chains were shared by at least two donors. To remove PCR and sequencing errors, raw reads were error-corrected and collapsed into unique sequences using a nearest-neighbor algorithm that merged closely related sequences. To assign V, D and J gene segments, CDR3 sequences were aligned to IMGT reference sequences. For a sequence to be retained, a match of at least six nucleotides to both a V gene segment and a J gene segment was required. Rearrangements were called productive when the CDR3 lacked stop codons and stayed in frame with V and J; all others were non-productive. Following IMGT convention, CDR3 was defined as the stretch from the second conserved V-encoded cysteine to the conserved J-encoded phenylalanine. In an earlier analysis of approximately 590 of the donors, sequences lacking an unambiguous match to a single V gene segment were excluded. An earlier analysis of roughly 590 of the donors called V segments functional above 56.7% productive rearrangements and segregating when the between-donor standard deviation exceeded 5%. To diagnose cytomegalovirus status from the catalog of TCR beta chain sequences, a statistical classification framework was built. In a later analysis, TCR nucleotide sequences were compared against IMGT/GENE-DB human TR gene sequences so that V and J genes could be assigned. The TCRdist pipeline was used in a later analysis to assign CDR3 sequences and most-parsimonious VDJ recombination scenarios. In a later analysis, every TCR beta chain was defined by the combination of its CDR3 amino acid sequence and its V-gene family, and reads without a unique V-gene family were dropped. To address suspected cross-contamination and a sequencing artifact, a later analysis removed roughly 580 highly shared, low-generation-probability nucleotide sequences. A later analysis calculated a clonal expansion index for each public chain from normalized within-repertoire ranks of inferred template counts. In a later analysis, generation probabilities were computed using a VDJ recombination model fitted to out-of-frame rearrangements, and the results were checked against IGoR. A later analysis scored TCR-TCR, TCR-HLA and TCR-CMV co-occurrence with hypergeometric tests, applying a repertoire-size bias correction to TCR pairs. In a later analysis, false discovery rates were estimated by permuting HLA or CMV assignments 20 times. In a later analysis, co-occurring TCRs were grouped using DBSCAN, with TCRdist sequence similarity added in when clustering inside HLA-allele-positive subsets. Repertoires with fewer than 30,000 or more than 120,000 public chains were left out of co-occurrence clustering, as were four to six repertoires with anomalous nucleotide sharing. This immuneACCESS table, as held by TCRdb, lists in-frame sequences with V and J called but not all clones. Of the missing ones, under half trace to an unresolved V gene in checked studies; the others have no known cause. The V and J calls and clone size were taken over from that table, and D and trimming were inferred from the DNA. Per the sample table, the count is approximately 180,000 clones. Of the sample, about 6.5% falls within the top ten clones.

The clonotype originates from a man aged 25-40 years in good health and CMV-seronegative. The sequencing sample was made of PBMCs. Recombination linked TRBV19 to TRBJ1-2; TRBD1 agrees with 9 junctional bases. Here is the DNA: TGTGCCAGTAGTGTCACAGGGGGCTATGATGGCTACACCTTC. It specifies CASSVTGGYDGYTF.